This T cell receptor beta chain was documented in a study of cytomegalovirus exposure and HLA in healthy donors (dated by TCRdb to between 2016 and 2019). Looking at the study overall: The 666 repertoires of the first cohort and the roughly 120 validation repertoires were produced on the same platform, according to a later analysis. The study aimed to test whether cataloging public T cell receptors could reveal signatures of past pathogen exposure. Besides the first cohort of under 700 subjects, a separate validation cohort made up of over 100 different subjects was used. High-throughput TCR immunosequencing, statistical association of individual TCRs with disease status, and machine learning were combined to predict cytomegalovirus infection status. What the research found in general, with its limitations: Three of the identified cytomegalovirus-associated TCR beta chains were confirmed in vitro to be specific for cytomegalovirus antigens. The classifier was reported to diagnose cytomegalovirus status with high specificity and sensitivity in both the original and validation cohorts. The validation cohort had no HLA typing available for a later analysis, so co-occurrence within that cohort was assessed over all 130 or so repertoires. Across donors, most TCR sequences were observed very rarely, whereas some public TCRs were present in many individuals. The authors suggested that the approach could potentially be generalized to other disease states and immunological phenotypes. The study gave a list of more than 150 TCR beta chains associated with cytomegalovirus. A later analysis found that TCRs clustered in the first cohort also tended to co-occur in the 95 to 150 validation repertoires, with 94% of cluster scores above 0.

The donors belonged to the validation cohort of about 120 subjects, which was separate from the approximately 700-subject first cohort. Concerning this clone: Its cognate antigen has yet to be identified. Base qualities are not provided; no much larger clone lies one nucleotide away.

V loses 3 bases of germline sequence and J loses 5 bases, and the interval between the two ends is 7 bases. CDR3 length: 11 amino acids, cysteine to phenylalanine. Only CDR3 DNA remains: 33 bases, in frame from the first base. The germline V gene (reference sequence) sets CDR1 to DFQATT and CDR2 to SNEGSKA. Library generation was performed with the immunoSEQ multiplex PCR assay. Per the source publication's procedure: A statistical classification framework was built to diagnose cytomegalovirus status from the catalog of TCR beta chain sequences. The clones in this table, taken by TCRdb from immuneACCESS, are in-frame only. Not every clone is retained; where verified, under half of the shortfall comes from an unresolved V gene, and the cause of the rest is unknown. V, J and clone size reflect that table, while D and trimming were determined from the DNA. Counted in this sample were 200,000 to 300,000 clones; 90% of them appeared once. The ten largest clones take up around 3.1% of the sample.

The sequence derives from a woman in her 30s in good health and CMV-seronegative. The sequence joins TRBV20-1 to TRBJ2-5; the best D guess is TRBD1, with 5 bases matching. The sequenced sample consisted of PBMCs. The nucleotides are TGCAGTGCTAGCCACAGGGAGACCCAGTACTTC. This translates into CSASHRETQYF.